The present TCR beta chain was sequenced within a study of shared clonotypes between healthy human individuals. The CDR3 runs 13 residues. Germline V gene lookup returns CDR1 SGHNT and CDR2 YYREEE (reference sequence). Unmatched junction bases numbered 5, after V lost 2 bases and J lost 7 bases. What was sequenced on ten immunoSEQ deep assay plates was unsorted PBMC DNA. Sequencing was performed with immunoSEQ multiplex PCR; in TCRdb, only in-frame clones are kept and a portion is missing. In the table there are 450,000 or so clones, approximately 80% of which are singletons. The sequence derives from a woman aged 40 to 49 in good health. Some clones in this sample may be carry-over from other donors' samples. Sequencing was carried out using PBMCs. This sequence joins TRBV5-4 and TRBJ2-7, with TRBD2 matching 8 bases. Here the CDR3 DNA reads TGTGCCAGCAGCTTAGCGGGAGTGAGAGAGCAGTACTTC. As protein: CASSLAGVREQYF.